The entry below describes one T cell receptor (beta chain). The data were obtained in a study of blood T cell repertoires in COVID-19. Study in general: Researchers got acute and convalescent COVID-19 samples from the United States, Italy and Spain. T cells, B-cell-depleted T cells, or PBMCs supplied cDNA or gDNA.

CDR1 is LNHDA and CDR2 is SQIVND in the germline V gene (reference sequence). The V and J ends lost 3 bases and 7 bases, in that order; junction bases with no gene match: 5. This CDR3 spans 14 amino acids. Authors' methods: From reference gene primer amplification, estimates of nucleated cell counts were derived. Using immunoSEQ multiplex PCR, the repertoire was profiled, and TCRdb retains in-frame clones only, with some absent. The DNA gave D and trimming, while V, J and clone size come from that table. The sample includes over 200,000 clones, around 82% of them seen just once. Specimen: peripheral blood. The J gene is TRBJ1-2, the V gene TRBV19; TRBD1 matches at 10 bases. This TCR was sampled from a woman in her thirties or forties with active or convalescent COVID-19. The CDR3 DNA reads TGTGCCAGTAGTATTGGGGGACAGGGGTTTGGCTACACCTTC. Its translation is CASSIGGQGFGYTF.